The present entry profiles one T cell receptor beta chain with its context. Antigen unknown. From germline, CDR1 is MGHDK and CDR2 SYGVNS. V was clipped by 3 bases and J by 4 bases, with 13 bases between them. The CDR3 runs 15 residues. This sample is part of a study of shared clonotypes between healthy human individuals. Findings of the study overall: For naive CD4 cells, roughly 4.6% of clonotypes were shared across a handful of donors. A reduction in generation probabilities was seen for non-shared clonotypes relative to those shared by all four donors. Rarefaction showed that sequencing of sorted subsets was incomplete (despite large depth).

Measured with immunoSEQ multiplex PCR; TCRdb has only the in-frame clones, and not every one. This table holds 2 million to 2.5 million clones, around 95% found once. The clonotype comes from a young man in good health. The sample comprised naive CD4+ T cells sorted from blood. Subset described: CD45RA+ positively selected. The chain couples TRBV25-1 to TRBJ1-3; D might be TRBD1 (6 bases). CDR3 region: CASSDSGTLGNTIYF. The CDR3, as DNA: TGTGCCAGCAGTGACTCCGGGACACTCGGAAACACCATATATTTT.